In this sample, the clone carrying this TCR beta chain turned up many times. Antigen specificity is unknown. The data derive from a study of early T cells in non-severe SARS-CoV-2 infection. Notes on the study in general: VDJdb-based matching was biased toward anti-spike CD8 responses and missed private and CD4 specificities.

The CDR3 covers 15 residues. Germline loops: CDR1 SGHRS, CDR2 YFSETQ. The V end lost 0 bases, the J end lost 9 bases, and 13 bases lay between the germline ends. From the 5' RACE reads, TCRdb called clonotypes with MiXCR, one entry per CDR3 protein. The sample has roughly 61,000 distinct CDR3 sequences, 11% seen once. The chain links TRBV5-1 to TRBJ1-6, with a weak D call TRBD1 (5 bases). The specimen was whole blood. The receptor was isolated from an adult who was a healthcare worker with PCR-confirmed SARS-CoV-2 infection or an uninfected control (not recorded which). CDR3 DNA: TGCGCCAGCAGCTTGGCGGGGCAGGTTGGTTCACCCCTCCACTTT. As protein: CASSLAGQVGSPLHF.